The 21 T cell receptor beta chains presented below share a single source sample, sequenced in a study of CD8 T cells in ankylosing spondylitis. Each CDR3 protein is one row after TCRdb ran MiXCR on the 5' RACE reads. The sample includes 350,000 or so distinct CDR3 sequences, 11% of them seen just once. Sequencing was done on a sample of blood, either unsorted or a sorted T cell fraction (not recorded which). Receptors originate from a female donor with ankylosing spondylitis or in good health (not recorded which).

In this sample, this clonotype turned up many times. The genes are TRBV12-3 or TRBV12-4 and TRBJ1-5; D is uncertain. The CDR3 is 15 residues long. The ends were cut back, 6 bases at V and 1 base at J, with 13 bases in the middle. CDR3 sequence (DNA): TGTGCCAGCAGCCGAGCCAGCGGGAGCAATCAGCCCCAGCATTTT. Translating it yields CASSRASGSNQPQHF.

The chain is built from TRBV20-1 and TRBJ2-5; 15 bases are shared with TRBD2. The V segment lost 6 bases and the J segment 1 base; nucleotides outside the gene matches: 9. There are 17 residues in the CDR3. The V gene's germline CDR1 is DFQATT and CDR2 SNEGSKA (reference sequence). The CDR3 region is CSARGLAGGPVQETQYF. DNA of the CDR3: TGCAGTGCCCGAGGACTAGCGGGAGGGCCGGTCCAAGAGACCCAGTACTTC.

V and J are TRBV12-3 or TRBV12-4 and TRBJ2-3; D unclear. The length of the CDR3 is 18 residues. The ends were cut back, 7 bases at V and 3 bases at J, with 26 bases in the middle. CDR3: CASKAPLGSPNSTDTQYF. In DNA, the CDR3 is TGTGCCAGCAAAGCGCCCCTGGGGTCCCCTAATTCAACAGATACGCAGTATTTT.

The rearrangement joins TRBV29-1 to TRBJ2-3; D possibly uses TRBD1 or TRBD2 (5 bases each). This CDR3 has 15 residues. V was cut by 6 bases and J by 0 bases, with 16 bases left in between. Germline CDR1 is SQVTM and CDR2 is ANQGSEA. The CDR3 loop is CSVLHWDGSTDTQYF. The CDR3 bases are TGCAGCGTGCTACACTGGGACGGAAGCACAGATACGCAGTATTTT.

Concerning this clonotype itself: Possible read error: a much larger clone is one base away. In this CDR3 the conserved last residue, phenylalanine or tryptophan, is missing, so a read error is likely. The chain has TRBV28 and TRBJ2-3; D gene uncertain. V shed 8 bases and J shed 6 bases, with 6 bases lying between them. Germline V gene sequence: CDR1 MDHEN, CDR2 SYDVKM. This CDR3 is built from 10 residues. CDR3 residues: CASHSDTQYL. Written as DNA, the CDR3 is TGTGCCAGCCACTCGGATACGCAGTATCTT.

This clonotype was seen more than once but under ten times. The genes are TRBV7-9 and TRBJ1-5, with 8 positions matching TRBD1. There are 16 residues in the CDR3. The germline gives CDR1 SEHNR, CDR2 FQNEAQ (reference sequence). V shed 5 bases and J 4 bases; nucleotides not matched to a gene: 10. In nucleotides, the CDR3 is TGTGCCAGCAGCGTAGAGACAGGGGTTGGTAATCAGCCCCAGCATTTT. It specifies CASSVETGVGNQPQHF.

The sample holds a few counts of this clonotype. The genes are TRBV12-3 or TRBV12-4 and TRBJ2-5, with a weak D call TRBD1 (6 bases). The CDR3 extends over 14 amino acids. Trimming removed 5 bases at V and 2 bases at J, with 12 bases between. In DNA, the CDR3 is TGTGCCAGCAGTCAGGGGACCAGACAAGAGACCCAGTACTTC. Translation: CASSQGTRQETQYF.

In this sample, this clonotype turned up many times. Here the CDR3 reads CASSVDGRYEQYF. CDR3 nucleotide sequence: TGTGCCAGCAGTGTTGACGGAAGATACGAGCAGTACTTC. V is TRBV7-2 and J is TRBJ2-7; no clear D gene. Trimming left V 6 bases short and J 4 bases short, with 13 bases between. CDR1 is SGHTA, CDR2 FQGNSA, per germline. There are 13 residues in the CDR3.

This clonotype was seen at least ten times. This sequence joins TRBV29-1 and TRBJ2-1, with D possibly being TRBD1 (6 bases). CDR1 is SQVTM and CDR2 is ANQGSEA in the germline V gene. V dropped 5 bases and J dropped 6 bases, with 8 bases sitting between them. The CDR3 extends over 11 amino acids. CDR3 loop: CSVTRGNEQFF. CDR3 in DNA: TGCAGCGTTACCAGGGGCAATGAGCAGTTCTTC.

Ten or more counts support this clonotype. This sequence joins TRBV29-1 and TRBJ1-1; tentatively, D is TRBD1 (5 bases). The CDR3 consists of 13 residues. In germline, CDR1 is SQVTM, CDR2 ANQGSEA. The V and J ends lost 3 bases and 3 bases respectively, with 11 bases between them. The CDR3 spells CSVDLGGDTEAFF. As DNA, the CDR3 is TGCAGCGTTGATTTAGGAGGGGACACTGAAGCTTTCTTT.

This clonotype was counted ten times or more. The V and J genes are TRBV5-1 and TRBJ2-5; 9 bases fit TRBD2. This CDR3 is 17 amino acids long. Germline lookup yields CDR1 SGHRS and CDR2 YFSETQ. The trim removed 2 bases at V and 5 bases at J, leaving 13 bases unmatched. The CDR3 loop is CASSLFRGGGASETQYF. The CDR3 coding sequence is TGCGCCAGCAGCTTATTCCGTGGCGGGGGGGCCTCGGAGACCCAGTACTTC.

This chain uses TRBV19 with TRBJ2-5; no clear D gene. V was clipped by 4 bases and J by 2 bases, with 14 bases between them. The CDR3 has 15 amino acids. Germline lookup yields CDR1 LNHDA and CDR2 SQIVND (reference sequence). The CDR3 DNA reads TGTGCCAGTAGTAAGGGTCAGAGTAATCAAGAGACCCAGTACTTC. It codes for CASSKGQSNQETQYF.

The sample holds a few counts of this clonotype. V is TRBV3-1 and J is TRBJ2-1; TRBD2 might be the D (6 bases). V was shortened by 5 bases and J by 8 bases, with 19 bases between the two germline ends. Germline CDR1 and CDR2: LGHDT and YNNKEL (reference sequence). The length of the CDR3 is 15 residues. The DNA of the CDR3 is TGTGCCAGCAGCGATCCGGGCCCCCGGAGGGATGAGCAGTTCTTC. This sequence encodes CASSDPGPRRDEQFF.

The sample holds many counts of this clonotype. Here the CDR3 reads CASKEGWGGEQFF. For the CDR3, the DNA is TGTGCCAGCAAAGAAGGATGGGGGGGTGAGCAGTTCTTC. The V and J genes are TRBV3-1 and TRBJ2-1; the match to TRBD2 covers 7 bases. Germline trimming cut 7 bases from V and 9 bases from J; bases unmatched to any gene: 9. CDR1 and CDR2 (germline): LGHDT, YNNKEL (reference sequence). The CDR3 has 13 amino acids.

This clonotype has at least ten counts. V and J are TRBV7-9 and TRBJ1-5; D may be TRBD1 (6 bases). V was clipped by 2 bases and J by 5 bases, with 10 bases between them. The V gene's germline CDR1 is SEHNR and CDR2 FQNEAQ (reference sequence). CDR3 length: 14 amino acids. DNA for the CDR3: TGTGCCAGCAGCTTATGGGGGGCGGATCAGCCCCAGCATTTT. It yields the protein CASSLWGADQPQHF.

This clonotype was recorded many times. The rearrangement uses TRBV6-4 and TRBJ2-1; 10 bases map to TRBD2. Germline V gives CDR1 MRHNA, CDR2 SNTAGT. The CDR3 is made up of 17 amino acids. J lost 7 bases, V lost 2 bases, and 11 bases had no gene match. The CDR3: CASSDSYRLAGPNEQFF. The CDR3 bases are TGTGCCAGCAGTGACAGTTATCGACTAGCGGGCCCGAATGAGCAGTTCTTC.

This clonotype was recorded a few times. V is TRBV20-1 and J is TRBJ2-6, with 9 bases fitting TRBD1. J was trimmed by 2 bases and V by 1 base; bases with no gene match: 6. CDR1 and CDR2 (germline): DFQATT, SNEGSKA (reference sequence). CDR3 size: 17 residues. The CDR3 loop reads CSARGRDRGTGANVLTF. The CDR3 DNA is TGCAGTGCTAGAGGACGAGACAGGGGGACTGGGGCCAACGTCCTGACTTTC.

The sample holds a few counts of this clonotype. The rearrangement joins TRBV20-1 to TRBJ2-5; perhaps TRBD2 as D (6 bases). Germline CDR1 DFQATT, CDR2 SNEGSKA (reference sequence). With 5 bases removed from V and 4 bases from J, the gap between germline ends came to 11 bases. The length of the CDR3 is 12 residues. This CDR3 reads CSAGGLGETQYF. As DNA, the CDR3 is TGCAGTGCTGGGGGACTGGGAGAGACCCAGTACTTC.

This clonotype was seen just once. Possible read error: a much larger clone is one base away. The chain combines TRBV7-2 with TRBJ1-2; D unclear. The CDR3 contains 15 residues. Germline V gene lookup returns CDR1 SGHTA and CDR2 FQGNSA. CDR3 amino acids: CVSSLSVQENYGYTF. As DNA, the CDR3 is TGTGTCAGCAGCTTGAGCGTGCAGGAGAACTATGGCTACACCTTC.

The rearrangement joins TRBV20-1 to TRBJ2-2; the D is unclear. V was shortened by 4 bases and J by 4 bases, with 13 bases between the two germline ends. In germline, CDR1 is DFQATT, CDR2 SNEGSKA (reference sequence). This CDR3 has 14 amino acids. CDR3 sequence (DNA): TGCAGTGCTAAACGGCAGGTCACCACCGGGGAGCTGTTTTTT. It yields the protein CSAKRQVTTGELFF.

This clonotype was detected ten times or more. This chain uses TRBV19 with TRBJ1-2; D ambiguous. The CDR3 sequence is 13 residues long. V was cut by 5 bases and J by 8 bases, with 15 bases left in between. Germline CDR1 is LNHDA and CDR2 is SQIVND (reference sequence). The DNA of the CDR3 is TGTGCCAGTAGTCCAAGCGACCTGAAGGGCTACACCTTC. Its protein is CASSPSDLKGYTF.